Presented here are 21 T cell receptor beta chains from one specimen sequenced in a study of control samples from healthy donors and cancer patients (dated by TCRdb to the early 2020s). The library was obtained by the immunoSEQ multiplex PCR assay. TCRdb carries this immuneACCESS record with in-frame sequences only. Its versions omit some clonotypes, under half of them owing to an unresolved V gene in the studies checked, with the rest unexplained. The sample includes some 130,000 clones, with around 89% observed a single time. The ten top clones hold less than 3.5% of the sample. The source material was blood. All receptors come from a man between 40 and 49 years old in good health.

The rearrangement joins TRBV2 to TRBJ2-1; TRBD2 matches at 8 bases. Germline V lookup: CDR1 SNHLY, CDR2 FYNNEI. V shed 7 bases and J 0 bases; nucleotides not matched to a gene: 8. The CDR3 consists of 16 residues. The CDR3 bases are TGTGCCAGCAAGGGCGGGGGGACTAGCTCCTACAATGAGCAGTTCTTC. Its translation: CASKGGGTSSYNEQFF.

This chain joins TRBV24-1 and TRBJ2-2; TRBD1 or TRBD2 may be the D gene (6 bases each). The germline gives CDR1 KGHDR, CDR2 SFDVKD. With 7 bases removed from V and 4 bases from J, the gap between germline ends came to 15 bases. This CDR3 has 15 amino acids. The CDR3 DNA follows: TGTGCCACCAGCTTAACGGGGGCGGGCACCGGGGAGCTGTTTTTT. As protein: CATSLTGAGTGELFF.

The genes are TRBV9 and TRBJ2-1; possibly TRBD1 or TRBD2 for D (5 bases each). The germline CDR1 and CDR2 sequences are SGDLS and YYNGEE. V was pared by 3 bases and J by 3 bases, with 13 bases between. This CDR3 has 15 residues. The CDR3 spells CASSGGAGLYNEQFF. Here the CDR3 DNA reads TGTGCCAGCAGCGGAGGGGCAGGTCTCTACAATGAGCAGTTCTTC.

The chain links TRBV4-3 to TRBJ1-2; no clear D gene. This CDR3 has 13 residues. Trimming stripped 1 base from V and 4 bases from J, with 7 bases between. Per the germline V gene, CDR1 is LGHNA and CDR2 is YSLEER. The CDR3 region has the DNA TGCGCCAGCAGCCAAGGGACGGTCTATGGCTACACCTTC. Amino acid sequence: CASSQGTVYGYTF.

The V and J genes are TRBV5-4 and TRBJ1-2, with D possibly matching TRBD1 (5 bases). The CDR3 runs to 15 residues. The V gene lost 0 bases and the J gene lost 1 base, with 10 bases spanning the gap. CDR1 is SGHNT and CDR2 is YYREEE in the germline V gene (reference sequence). The DNA for the CDR3 is TGTGCCAGCAGCTTGGCCCAGGGAAATAACTATGGCTACACCTTC. This sequence encodes CASSLAQGNNYGYTF.

The genes are TRBV19 and TRBJ2-3; D gene unclear. The CDR3 is 12 residues long. V was trimmed by 5 bases and J by 4 bases, leaving 7 bases between them. Germline-derived CDR1 and CDR2 are LNHDA and SQIVND (reference sequence). The CDR3 DNA is TGTGCCAGTAGTCGCCGTCCAGATACGCAGTATTTT. Residues: CASSRRPDTQYF. Full variable domain (remainder filled in from reference TRBV19 and TRBJ2-3): DGGITQSPKYLFRKEGQNVTLSCEQNLNHDAMYWYRQDPGQGLRLIYYSQIVNDFQKGDIAEGYSVSREKKESFPLTVTSAQKNPTAFYLCASSRRPDTQYFGPGTRLTVL.

The genes are TRBV2 and TRBJ1-4, with D unclear. Trimming left V 7 bases short and J 0 bases short, with 9 bases between. Per the germline V gene, CDR1 is SNHLY and CDR2 is FYNNEI. The CDR3 is 14 amino acids. CDR3 nucleotides: TGTGCCAGCATGGTTGGGGCAACTAATGAAAAACTGTTTTTT. This sequence encodes CASMVGATNEKLFF. Drawing the rest from reference TRBV2 and TRBJ1-4, the complete variable domain is EPEVTQTPSHQVTQMGQEVILRCVPISNHLYFYWYRQILGQKVEFLVSFYNNEISEKSEIFDDQFSVERPDGSNFTLKIRSTKLEDSAMYFCASMVGATNEKLFFGSGTQLSVL.

This clone showed up just a few times. The chain joins TRBV28 to TRBJ2-1; 10 bases agree with TRBD2. Trimming cost V 4 bases and J 8 bases; bases outside gene matches: 8. This CDR3 has 15 residues. Germline CDR1 is MDHEN and CDR2 is SYDVKM. The CDR3 is CASSSSGGGFDEQFF. CDR3 nucleotide sequence: TGTGCCAGCAGTTCTAGCGGGGGCGGGTTCGATGAGCAGTTCTTC.

The CDR3 region is CASSKTGGTDTQYF. The CDR3 DNA reads as TGTGCCAGCAGCAAAACAGGGGGCACAGATACGCAGTATTTT. The chain recombines TRBV6-2 or TRBV6-3 with TRBJ2-3; 7 bases map to TRBD1. Trimming cost V 6 bases and J 1 base; bases outside gene matches: 4. The CDR3 spans 14 residues. CDR1 is MNHEY, CDR2 SVGEGT, per germline.

The rearrangement uses TRBV9 and TRBJ2-3; 7 positions match TRBD2. CDR3 length: 15 amino acids. Per the germline V gene, CDR1 is SGDLS and CDR2 is YYNGEE. J lost 4 bases, V lost 4 bases, and 9 bases had no gene match. As DNA, the CDR3 is TGTGCCAGCAGCCCCAGCGGGGTTAGCGCAGATACGCAGTATTTT. Protein: CASSPSGVSADTQYF. Full variable domain (remainder filled in from reference TRBV9 and TRBJ2-3): DSGVTQTPKHLITATGQRVTLRCSPRSGDLSVYWYQQSLDQGLQFLIQYYNGEERAKGNILERFSAQQFPDLHSELNLSSLELGDSALYFCASSPSGVSADTQYFGPGTRLTVL.

This chain connects TRBV11-2 to TRBJ2-3, with 7 bases that match TRBD2. CDR1 is SGHAT, CDR2 FQNNGV, per germline. V shed 4 bases, J shed 1 base, and the junction held 8 bases outside the gene matches. This CDR3 comprises 16 residues. CDR3 loop: CASSSLSGEGTDTQYF. The CDR3 coding sequence is TGTGCCAGCAGCTCCCTAAGCGGGGAGGGCACAGATACGCAGTATTTT.

The genes are TRBV7-9 and TRBJ2-3, with 10 bases identical to TRBD2. V was pared by 1 base and J by 3 bases, with 1 base of the junction left unmatched. Germline V gene sequence: CDR1 SEHNR, CDR2 FQNEAQ (reference sequence). The CDR3 consists of 15 residues. Here the CDR3 DNA reads TGTGCCAGCAGCTTAGGAGCGGGGGGGACAGATACGCAGTATTTT. Encoded protein: CASSLGAGGTDTQYF. The variable domain in full, with the rest retrieved from reference TRBV7-9 and TRBJ2-3, is DTGVSQNPRHKITKRGQNVTFRCDPISEHNRLYWYRQTLGQGPEFLTYFQNEAQLEKSRLLSDRFSAERPKGSFSTLEIQRTEQGDSAMYLCASSLGAGGTDTQYFGPGTRLTVL.

The genes are TRBV4-2 and TRBJ2-1, with D uncertain. V was shortened by 0 bases and J by 8 bases, with 11 bases between the two germline ends. Germline CDR1 LGHNA, CDR2 YNFKEQ. The CDR3 is made up of 14 amino acids. This CDR3 reads CASSQDQQSHEQFF. CDR3 bases: TGTGCCAGCAGCCAAGATCAGCAGAGCCATGAGCAGTTCTTC.

This clone was detected only once. This chain links TRBV11-2 with TRBJ1-4; D gene ambiguous. The V end was cut by 2 bases, the J end by 3 bases, with 4 bases between. The CDR3 contains 13 residues. Germline V CDR1 and CDR2: SGHAT, FQNNGV. The CDR3, as DNA: TGTGCCAGCAGCTTATGGTCTAATGAAAAACTGTTTTTT. Translating gives CASSLWSNEKLFF.

This chain uses TRBV28 with TRBJ1-5, with 7 bases lining up with TRBD1. Unmatched junction bases numbered 10, after V lost 6 bases and J lost 5 bases. There are 15 residues in the CDR3. Germline CDR1 and CDR2: MDHEN and SYDVKM. In DNA form, the CDR3 reads TGTGCCAGCAGCTTCCTACAGGGGCACGATCAGCCCCAGCATTTT. This translates into CASSFLQGHDQPQHF.

This clone came up many times. The gene calls are TRBV2 and TRBJ1-6; a possible D gene is TRBD1 (5 bases). V shed 3 bases and J shed 5 bases, with 14 bases lying between them. Germline loops: CDR1 SNHLY, CDR2 FYNNEI. CDR3 length equals 16 residues. CDR3 loop: CASSESGAENNSPLHF. The CDR3, as DNA: TGTGCCAGCAGTGAGTCCGGGGCCGAGAATAATTCACCCCTCCACTTT.

The rearrangement links TRBV10-2 to TRBJ1-3, with D unclear. This CDR3 comprises 13 residues. Germline V CDR1 and CDR2: WSHSY, SAAADI. Trimming left V 0 bases short and J 4 bases short, with 4 bases between. The CDR3 sequence is CASSESYGNTIYF. In DNA, the CDR3 is TGCGCCAGCAGTGAGTCATACGGAAACACCATATATTTT.

The chain employs TRBV5-4 and TRBJ1-1; D gene unclear. The CDR3 length is 14 residues. V lost 0 bases and J 5 bases, leaving 11 bases between the germline ends. CDR1 SGHNT and CDR2 YYREEE come from the germline V gene (reference sequence). The CDR3 nucleotides read TGTGCCAGCAGCTTGGATCCCAGTGGGACTGAAGCTTTCTTT. Encoded protein: CASSLDPSGTEAFF.

The V gene is TRBV6-2 or TRBV6-3, the J gene TRBJ1-2; D is unclear. The CDR3 loop spans 15 amino acids. Germline values: CDR1 MNHEY, CDR2 SVGEGT. V was trimmed by 4 bases and J by 3 bases, leaving 15 bases between them. CDR3 loop: CASSSGLKRDYGYTF. The CDR3 region has the DNA TGTGCCAGCAGTTCCGGTCTCAAGAGGGACTATGGCTACACCTTC.

This chain connects TRBV18 to TRBJ1-3; D unresolved. Germline CDR1 is KGHSH and CDR2 is LQKENI. There are 14 residues in the CDR3. V lost 6 bases, J lost 3 bases, and 12 bases lay in between. In DNA, the CDR3 is TGTGCCAGCTCCCTCACGGAGGGTGGAAACACCATATATTTT. It translates to CASSLTEGGNTIYF.

CDR3 nucleotides: TGTGCCAGCAGCCCCCCCCAGGGAAACACCGGGGAGCTGTTTTTT. As protein: CASSPPQGNTGELFF. J is TRBJ2-2 and V is TRBV7-8; tentative D call: TRBD1 (5 bases). This CDR3 has 15 residues. V was clipped by 5 bases and J by 2 bases, with 12 bases between them. The germline CDR1 and CDR2 sequences are SGHVS and FQNEAQ. Drawing the rest from reference TRBV7-8 and TRBJ2-2, the complete variable domain is GAGVSQSPRYKVAKRGQDVALRCDPISGHVSLFWYQQALGQGPEFLTYFQNEAQLDKSGLPSDRFFAERPEGSVSTLKIQRTQQEDSAVYLCASSPPQGNTGELFFGEGSRLTVL.